This TCR beta chain was found in a study of shared clonotypes between healthy human individuals. At the level of the study: CD4 naive cells filled three plates per donor, CD4 memory three, CD8 naive two and CD8 memory one.

The CDR3 spans 18 residues. V gave up 2 bases and J gave up 0 bases, with 17 bases separating them. CDR1 is LNHDA and CDR2 is SQIVND in the germline V gene (reference sequence). As regards this clone: The target antigen is unknown.

Study-wide results and caveats: Researchers sampled only blood; tissue repertoires likely differ.

Sorted-subset replicate PCRs used around 200 ng of genomic DNA. This amount corresponded to some 30,000 T cell genomes. The data were produced by immunoSEQ multiplex PCR, yet TCRdb's version contains in-frame clones alone and is incomplete. The sample has 700,000 or so clones, more than 70% seen once; the top ten hold around 1.8%. HIV-negative, healthy adults without recent acute infections or vaccinations were the donors. The specimen sequenced was memory CD4+ T cells sorted from blood. Specified subset: CD45RA-negative fraction. V usage is TRBV19 and J usage is TRBJ1-3; unclear D gene. The TCR comes from a woman aged 30 to 39 in good health. The CDR3 sequence: CASSIRQLPYSSGNTIYF. CDR3 nucleotide sequence: TGTGCCAGTAGTATACGCCAGCTTCCTTATTCCTCTGGAAACACCATATATTTT.